These T cell receptor beta chains were read from a single sample in a study of blood T cell repertoires in COVID-19. The data were produced by immunoSEQ multiplex PCR, yet TCRdb's version contains in-frame clones alone and is incomplete. The sample holds around 310,000 clones; 88% are singletons and the top ten take 4%. Source material: peripheral blood. The receptors stem from a woman aged 50 to 65 with active or convalescent COVID-19. CDR3s include the opening cysteine and the closing phenylalanine or tryptophan.

v_call	cdr3_aa
TRBV3-1/TRBV3-2	CASSQIQGVSTDTQYF
TRBV28	CASSHLAGGNTEAFF
TRBV19	CASSIGSGEETQYF
TRBV3-1/TRBV3-2	CASSQVGARFENTIYF
TRBV7-9	CASSLQGDAYGYTF
TRBV6-2/TRBV6-3	CASSYIGRGFEQYF
TRBV5-1	CASNLRDRGLNEQFF
TRBV27	CASSFRPINYEQYF
TRBV4-1	CASSHRGIHYGYTF
TRBV30	CAWRILATDTQYF
TRBV28	CATNTGGLSEAFF
TRBV29-1	CSVVPMTSGGHTGELFF
TRBV3-1/TRBV3-2	CASSRSGGAYNEQFF
TRBV27	CASSFLGTPNGYTF
TRBV6-6	CASSPTSGSYEQYF
TRBV7-6	CASSLTSGRDTDTQYF
TRBV19	CASNSLGGDRAEKLFF